These T cell receptor beta chains were read from a single sample in a study of radiation and T cells in renal cell carcinoma. The repertoire was sequenced with immunoSEQ multiplex PCR; TCRdb's copy has only in-frame clones and lacks some. The sample shows about 49,000 clones, approximately 83% of them seen only once. The sample was blood, taken from a patient whose treatment included radiotherapy and nephrectomy. These receptors all stem from a woman in her 70s with renal cell carcinoma. The CDR3 runs from the conserved cysteine through the conserved F or W. D genes are given only for firm matches. A row's size may be missing; if present it is once, few, many or a size class.

CDR3 DNA	CDR3 protein	D gene	J gene	CDR3 length	V gene	clone size
TGTGCCAGTAGTATCCAAGAAAAACTGTTTTTT	CASSIQEKLFF	NA	TRBJ1-4	11	TRBV19	few
TGTGCCAGCAGTTACGAGACAGGGGCCGCGCGGGGCTACACCTTC	CASSYETGAARGYTF	TRBD1	TRBJ1-2	15	TRBV6-5	NA
TGTGCCAGCAGCTTAAGTAGCCCGCAGGTCATCGGGTCTAGAAACACCATATATTTT	CASSLSSPQVIGSRNTIYF	NA	TRBJ1-3	19	TRBV7-9	NA
TGTGCCAGCAGCACGGGAGGGGGCAGAACTGAAGCTTTCTTT	CASSTGGGRTEAFF	TRBD1	TRBJ1-1	14	TRBV2	NA
TGTGCCAGCAGCCCCGGGACTTGGAAGTATTTT	CASSPGTWKYF	NA	TRBJ2-3	11	TRBV7-9	once
TGTGCCTGGGAAAAAGGGACTAGCGGACAAGAGACCCAGTACTTC	CAWEKGTSGQETQYF	TRBD2	TRBJ2-5	15	TRBV30	once
TGTGCCAGCAGCTTTGACTTGGGAGGGACAGATACGCAGTATTTT	CASSFDLGGTDTQYF	TRBD2	TRBJ2-3	15	TRBV7-3	NA
TGCGCCAGCAGCCCAAGACTAGCGGGGGGTGAAGAGACCCAGTACTTC	CASSPRLAGGEETQYF	TRBD2	TRBJ2-5	16	TRBV5-1	NA
TGTGCCATCAGTAACACAGGGGGTTTGAACACTGAAGCTTTCTTT	CAISNTGGLNTEAFF	TRBD1	TRBJ1-1	15	TRBV10-3	once
TGTGCCAGCAGTAAAAGGATAGCGGGAGGCGAGGGAAATACGCAGTATTTT	CASSKRIAGGEGNTQYF	TRBD2	TRBJ2-3	17	TRBV2	few
TGTGCCAGTAGTATAGATCGGGGAGGCAATCAGCCCCAGCATTTT	CASSIDRGGNQPQHF	NA	TRBJ1-5	15	TRBV19	few
TGTGCCAGCAGACTAGGGGGCAATCAGCCCCAGCATTTT	CASRLGGNQPQHF	NA	TRBJ1-5	13	TRBV27	NA
TGTGCCAGCAGCGGTAATCGGGGTGGGAGCGAGCAGTACTTC	CASSGNRGGSEQYF	NA	TRBJ2-7	14	TRBV7-2	NA
TGTGCCAGCAGGCCAGGGAGATCTGGGGCCAACGTCCTGACTTTC	CASRPGRSGANVLTF	NA	TRBJ2-6	15	TRBV2	NA
TGTGCCAGCAGCCCAGGGGATCTCTATAGCAATCAGCCCCAGCATTTT	CASSPGDLYSNQPQHF	NA	TRBJ1-5	16	TRBV6-6	NA
TGTGCCAGCTCAGGTACACGGACAGGGGGCTACGAGCAGTACTTC	CASSGTRTGGYEQYF	TRBD1	TRBJ2-7	15	TRBV18	NA
TGTGCCAGCAGCGTAGAAGGGGGAGGCCCAGATACGCAGTATTTT	CASSVEGGGPDTQYF	NA	TRBJ2-3	15	TRBV9	NA
TGTGCCATCAGAGATCCACTTACTCAGGGGCGGACCGGGGAGCTGTTTTTT	CAIRDPLTQGRTGELFF	NA	TRBJ2-2	17	TRBV10-3	few
TGTGCCAGCTCACCTAGCGGCATCTCTGGAAACACCATATATTTT	CASSPSGISGNTIYF	NA	TRBJ1-3	15	TRBV18	NA
TGTGCCAGTAGTCTCGACGGTTATGGCTACACCTTC	CASSLDGYGYTF	NA	TRBJ1-2	12	TRBV19	few
TGTGCCAGTAGTATAGCCCTTCAAGGGCAGCAGTTCTTC	CASSIALQGQQFF	NA	TRBJ2-1	13	TRBV19	NA
TGCAGCGTGGGAGGTAGCGGGAGTCTCTACGAGCAGTACTTC	CSVGGSGSLYEQYF	TRBD2	TRBJ2-7	14	TRBV29-1	NA
TGCGCCAGCTGGATGGGGGGGTCGGGCGAGCAGTACTTC	CASWMGGSGEQYF	TRBD2	TRBJ2-7	13	TRBV10-2	NA
TGCGCCAGCAGCTTGTACTCCTACAATGAGCAGTTCTTC	CASSLYSYNEQFF	NA	TRBJ2-1	13	TRBV5-1	once
TGTGCCAGCAGCTTAACAGGGGCCCTACGGGACGAGCAGTACTTC	CASSLTGALRDEQYF	TRBD1	TRBJ2-7	15	TRBV11-2	NA
TGCGCCAGCAGCCAAGGCAGAGATACGCAGTATTTT	CASSQGRDTQYF	NA	TRBJ2-3	12	TRBV4-1	NA
TGTGCCAGCCGACTCTACAGGAACACTGAAGCTTTCTTT	CASRLYRNTEAFF	NA	TRBJ1-1	13	TRBV6-5	few
TGCGCCAGCAGTCAATCGTGGGCAGGGGGCAACTACGAGCAGTACTTC	CASSQSWAGGNYEQYF	TRBD1	TRBJ2-7	16	TRBV23-1	NA
TGTGCCAGCAGCGATGGAAACTATGGCTACACCTTC	CASSDGNYGYTF	NA	TRBJ1-2	12	TRBV9	once
TGTGCCAGCGGGGGGAGCCACTACGAGCAGTACTTC	CASGGSHYEQYF	NA	TRBJ2-7	12	TRBV13	NA
TGTGCCAGCAGCTTGCGACCGGGACTAGCGGGAGAGACCCAGTACTTC	CASSLRPGLAGETQYF	TRBD2	TRBJ2-5	16	TRBV5-6	once
TGTGCCAGCAGTGGGGAGCGGGGCTATGGCTACACCTTC	CASSGERGYGYTF	NA	TRBJ1-2	13	TRBV28	NA
TGCGCCAGCAGCCCTCCGGGGGCCTGGCATGAGCAGTTCTTC	CASSPPGAWHEQFF	NA	TRBJ2-1	14	TRBV4-1	once
TGTGCCAGCAGTCCCGGGGGGGGAGACACCGGGGAGCTGTTTTTT	CASSPGGGDTGELFF	TRBD2	TRBJ2-2	15	TRBV6-5	NA
TGTGCCAGTAGTCTAACAGGGGACTATGGCTACACCTTC	CASSLTGDYGYTF	TRBD1	TRBJ1-2	13	TRBV19	NA
TGTGCCAGCAGTGCACAGGGGACTCACTATAATTCACCCCTCCACTTT	CASSAQGTHYNSPLHF	TRBD1	TRBJ1-6	16	TRBV6-1	NA
TGTGCCAGCAGCTCCGACAGGGGGATCTACGAGCAGTACTTC	CASSSDRGIYEQYF	TRBD1	TRBJ2-7	14	TRBV7-9	NA
TGTGCCAGCAGGGGACGAAACACCGGGGAGCTGTTTTTT	CASRGRNTGELFF	NA	TRBJ2-2	13	TRBV6-5	few
TGCGCCAGCAGCTTGGTCGTGGGAGTGGGCACCGGGGAGCTGTTTTTT	CASSLVVGVGTGELFF	NA	TRBJ2-2	16	TRBV5-1	NA
TGCGCCAGCAGCCAAGAGAGGGGTTATGGCTACACCTTC	CASSQERGYGYTF	NA	TRBJ1-2	13	TRBV4-1	NA
TGCGCCAGCAGCGAAGACAGGGGCAGGACGCAGTATTTT	CASSEDRGRTQYF	TRBD1	TRBJ2-3	13	TRBV4-1	few
TGTGCCAGCAGCTTGGACAGGGCGAACACCGGGGAGCTGTTTTTT	CASSLDRANTGELFF	TRBD1	TRBJ2-2	15	TRBV7-2	NA
TGTGCCTGGAGTGAGGGTTCTGGAAACACCATATATTTT	CAWSEGSGNTIYF	NA	TRBJ1-3	13	TRBV30	NA
TGCGCCAGCAGCCCTTTCCGGGGCGGGAGTTCGGCCAATGAGCAGTTCTTC	CASSPFRGGSSANEQFF	TRBD2	TRBJ2-1	17	TRBV4-3	NA
TGTGCCAGTAATTCCGCAGGGGGCGGACAGCCCCAGCATTTT	CASNSAGGGQPQHF	TRBD1	TRBJ1-5	14	TRBV19	NA
TGTGCCAGCAGTTTATCGCGGGGGACTGGATATACCGGGGAGCTGTTTTTT	CASSLSRGTGYTGELFF	TRBD2	TRBJ2-2	17	TRBV27	NA
TGTGCCACCCGGAGGGGGGGCGAGAATGAAAAACTGTTTTTT	CATRRGGENEKLFF	NA	TRBJ1-4	14	TRBV6-5	NA
TGTGCCAGCAGTGATAGGACGCCTCGCGGGCAGCAGTACTTC	CASSDRTPRGQQYF	NA	TRBJ2-7	14	TRBV6-4	once
TGTGCCAGCAGCCAAGATCATAGGAGAAAAAATCCCTCCACAGATACGCAGTATTTT	CASSQDHRRKNPSTDTQYF	NA	TRBJ2-3	19	TRBV4-2	NA
TGTGCCAGCAGCCAAAGTCCCCCGGGCGAGCAGTACTTC	CASSQSPPGEQYF	NA	TRBJ2-7	13	TRBV9	NA
TGTGCCAGCACCTTCGACAGGGCAGGCGGCTACACCTTC	CASTFDRAGGYTF	TRBD1	TRBJ1-2	13	TRBV2	NA
TGTGCCAGCAGCGCGGATGTCGGATCAATATATTTT	CASSADVGSIYF	NA	TRBJ1-3	12	TRBV5-4	NA
TGTGCCAGCAGTCCGCTACAGGGGGATCAGCCCCAGCATTTT	CASSPLQGDQPQHF	TRBD1	TRBJ1-5	14	TRBV7-9	NA
TGTGCCATCAGTGAGGGGACTAGCGGGGGTTACTACGAGCAGTACTTC	CAISEGTSGGYYEQYF	TRBD2	TRBJ2-7	16	TRBV10-3	NA
TGTGCCACCAGCAGAGAGGGGAGGAACACTGAAGCTTTCTTT	CATSREGRNTEAFF	NA	TRBJ1-1	14	TRBV15	NA